This TCR beta chain appears in the sequencing data of a study of response to subunit inactivated influenza vaccine. Findings and caveats of the study: The authors suggested that few new T cells are recruited per seasonal influenza vaccination.

This CDR3 region has 13 residues. Between the trimmed V and J ends, which lost 0 bases and 6 bases, there was a span of 6 bases. Germline V lookup: CDR1 SGHNT, CDR2 YENEEA. TCRdb passed the RT-PCR reads through MiXCR, listing each CDR3 protein once. The data contain 200,000 to 300,000 distinct CDR3 sequences, more than 9% of them singletons. In the case of this clonotype: Its target is not known.

Material: non-naive T cells sorted from PBMCs, obtained approximately 15 days before vaccination. The gene calls are TRBV11-3 and TRBJ1-5; no firm D call. The clonotype originates from a man aged 45-65 years who received an inactivated influenza vaccine. This chain's CDR3 is CASSLDRRQPQHF. Written as DNA, the CDR3 is TGTGCCAGCAGCTTAGACAGGCGTCAGCCCCAGCATTTT.